The 21 T cell receptor beta chains below all came from one sample that was sequenced in a study of post-analysis software for immune sequencing data. Findings and limits, study-wide: Higher frequency in patients than in controls was seen for about five TRBV segments, with TRBV5-6, TRBV5-1 and TRBV20-1 among them.

The antigens for these receptors are not known. Built from TCR beta cDNA, the libraries had unique molecular identifiers in them. TCRdb redid the calling of the PCR reads with MiXCR, one entry per CDR3 protein. The sample carries approximately 730,000 distinct CDR3 sequences, roughly 30% recorded once. Sequencing was done on a sample of blood. These receptor sequences come from a girl between 5 and 17 years old with multiple sclerosis.

The genes are TRBV12-3 or TRBV12-4 and TRBJ1-5; 10 positions match TRBD1. This CDR3 spans 18 amino acids. The V segment lost 5 bases and the J segment 0 bases; nucleotides outside the gene matches: 10. Written as DNA, the CDR3 is TGTGCCAGCAGTACCGGGACAGGGGTTCTTTTTAGCAATCAGCCCCAGCATTTT. It yields the protein CASSTGTGVLFSNQPQHF.

This clonotype has at least ten counts. V usage is TRBV6-2 or TRBV6-3 and J usage is TRBJ2-1; 9 nucleotides align to TRBD2. The germline V gene has CDR1 MNHEY and CDR2 SVGEGT. CDR3 length equals 15 residues. The V and J ends lost 6 bases and 6 bases, in that order; junction bases with no gene match: 9. The CDR3 DNA follows: TGTGCCAGCAGCTCGTTAGCGGGAGTTGGCAATGAGCAGTTCTTC. Protein sequence: CASSSLAGVGNEQFF.

This rearrangement joins TRBV28 to TRBJ2-1; 10 bases are a match to TRBD2. This CDR3 region has 15 residues. The trim removed 6 bases at V and 6 bases at J, leaving 8 bases unmatched. Germline V gives CDR1 MDHEN, CDR2 SYDVKM. CDR3 coding DNA: TGTGCCAGCAGCCCAAGCGGGAGGGGTCGCAATGAGCAGTTCTTC. This codes for CASSPSGRGRNEQFF.

The J gene is TRBJ2-5, the V gene TRBV7-9; 7 positions match TRBD1. This CDR3 has 13 residues. V dropped 6 bases and J dropped 2; count of bases not matched to a gene: 3. Looked up from germline, CDR1 is SEHNR and CDR2 is FQNEAQ (reference sequence). DNA for the CDR3: TGTGCCAGCAGAGGGACAGTACAAGAGACCCAGTACTTC. Amino acids: CASRGTVQETQYF.

DNA of the CDR3: TGTGCCAGCAGTTCGAGGGGGTGTCGGGGCTACACCTTC. This codes for CASSSRGCRGYTF. V and J are TRBV28 and TRBJ1-2; tentatively, D is TRBD1 (6 bases). This CDR3 has 13 amino acids. Trimming stripped 4 bases from V and 8 bases from J, with 14 bases between. Germline V gene data show CDR1 as MDHEN and CDR2 as SYDVKM.

The CDR3 protein is CASSGLAGVDVEQFF. CDR3 bases: TGTGCCAGCAGCGGACTAGCGGGAGTAGATGTTGAGCAGTTCTTC. The rearrangement links TRBV5-6 to TRBJ2-1; 13 nucleotides match TRBD2. V trimming: 4 bases; J trimming: 9 bases; junction bases outside the gene matches: 7. From germline, CDR1 is SGHDT and CDR2 YYEEEE. CDR3 length: 15 residues.

This chain joins TRBV7-9 and TRBJ2-7; D perhaps matches TRBD1 (5 bases). Trimming removed 1 base from V and 5 bases from J, with 12 bases in between. This CDR3 comprises 14 residues. Germline CDR1 and CDR2: SEHNR and FQNEAQ (reference sequence). CDR3 residues: CASSLGQGRHEQYF. The CDR3 DNA reads TGTGCCAGCAGCTTAGGGCAGGGAAGACACGAGCAGTACTTC.

The chain recombines TRBV19 with TRBJ2-3, with 8 bases fitting TRBD1. The CDR3 spans 13 residues. J lost 5 bases, V lost 10 bases, and 8 bases had no gene match. Germline loops: CDR1 LNHDA, CDR2 SQIVND (reference sequence). The DNA of the CDR3 is TGTGCCACTGGACAGGGTATGCGAGATACGCAGTATTTT. Translated, it gives CATGQGMRDTQYF.

The rearrangement links TRBV20-1 to TRBJ2-5; 9 nucleotides match TRBD2. V dropped 5 bases and J dropped 11; count of bases not matched to a gene: 12. The germline V gene encodes CDR1 DFQATT and CDR2 SNEGSKA (reference sequence). The CDR3 has 13 amino acids. The CDR3, as DNA: TGCAGTGCTTGGACTAGCGTCGAATATGAGCAGTACTTC. Residues: CSAWTSVEYEQYF.

The J gene is TRBJ2-6, the V gene TRBV5-6; D gene unclear. CDR1 and CDR2 from the germline V gene are SGHDT and YYEEEE. V dropped 4 bases and J dropped 0 bases, with 5 bases sitting between them. The CDR3 has 14 amino acids. The CDR3 region is CASSTYSGANVLTF. CDR3 sequence (DNA): TGTGCCAGCAGCACCTACTCTGGGGCCAACGTCCTGACTTTC.

This clonotype was detected only a few times. This chain uses TRBV7-2 with TRBJ2-5; the match to TRBD2 covers 7 bases. The germline CDR1 and CDR2 sequences are SGHTA and FQGNSA. CDR3 size: 14 residues. Trimming at V came to 6 bases and at J to 2 bases, leaving 6 bases not matched to a gene. In DNA, the CDR3 is TGTGCCAGCAGGCACCCGGGGGGTCAAGAGACCCAGTACTTC. Residues: CASRHPGGQETQYF.

The chain couples TRBV4-3 to TRBJ1-6; D gene unclear. This CDR3 has 13 amino acids. With 0 bases removed from V and 12 bases from J, the gap between germline ends came to 9 bases. Germline CDR1 LGHNA, CDR2 YSLEER. The DNA for the CDR3 is TGCGCCAGCAGCCAAGATTACGGACGACCCCTCCACTTT. It is translated as CASSQDYGRPLHF.

V and J are TRBV15 and TRBJ2-7, with 11 bases matching TRBD2. Germline V gives CDR1 LNHNV, CDR2 YYDKDF (reference sequence). The trim removed 0 bases at V and 0 bases at J, leaving 10 bases unmatched. This CDR3 is built from 19 residues. The CDR3 DNA reads TGTGCCACCAGCAGAGATCGGTCTAGCGGGAGGCCTAGCTCCTACGAGCAGTACTTC. This sequence encodes CATSRDRSSGRPSSYEQYF.

J is TRBJ1-5 and V is TRBV7-9; possible D gene TRBD1, 6 bases. V shed 5 bases and J shed 7 bases, with 15 bases lying between them. This CDR3 is built from 14 residues. The V gene's germline CDR1 is SEHNR and CDR2 FQNEAQ (reference sequence). The CDR3 loop is CASSPGGAGQPQHF. CDR3 DNA sequence: TGTGCCAGCAGCCCTGGGGGGGCTGGACAGCCCCAGCATTTT.

The chain employs TRBV10-3 and TRBJ2-5; D call uncertain. CDR1 and CDR2 (germline): ENHRY, SYGVKD. The CDR3 sequence is 13 residues long. Trimming left V 9 bases short and J 2 bases short, with 13 bases between. The CDR3 loop reads CAISYGNQETQYF. CDR3 coding DNA: TGTGCCATAAGCTATGGGAATCAAGAGACCCAGTACTTC.

V usage is TRBV7-2 and J usage is TRBJ1-2, with D possibly being TRBD1 (5 bases). The CDR3 contains 14 residues. The germline V gene encodes CDR1 SGHTA and CDR2 FQGNSA. The V gene lost 5 bases and the J gene lost 5 bases, with 15 bases spanning the gap. This CDR3 is CASSTRDGTYGYTF. The DNA for the CDR3 is TGTGCCAGCAGCACCCGGGACGGAACTTATGGCTACACCTTC.

The V call is TRBV4-3, the J call TRBJ1-2; 7 bases align to TRBD1. With 1 base clipped from V and 7 bases from J, the junction kept 6 bases outside the gene matches. The CDR3 totals 14 residues. In germline, CDR1 is LGHNA, CDR2 YSLEER. This chain's CDR3 is CASSQVAGGSGYTF. The DNA of the CDR3 is TGCGCCAGCAGCCAAGTAGCAGGGGGAAGTGGCTACACCTTC.

For the CDR3, the DNA is TGCGCCAGCAGCCAAGATAGGGTTGGGGGAAGGCAGTACTTC. Translation: CASSQDRVGGRQYF. V usage is TRBV4-3 and J usage is TRBJ2-7; D tentatively reads TRBD1 or TRBD2 (5 bases each). The V gene lost 0 bases and the J gene lost 9 bases, with 15 bases spanning the gap. The CDR3 has 14 residues. Germline V lookup: CDR1 LGHNA, CDR2 YSLEER.

This clonotype was seen a few times. The chain combines TRBV18 with TRBJ2-3; D is perhaps TRBD1 (5 bases). V lost 3 bases and J 0 bases, leaving 16 bases between the germline ends. Germline assignment: CDR1 KGHSH and CDR2 LQKENI. The CDR3 is 17 residues long. CDR3 nucleotide sequence: TGTGCCAGCTCACCGAGAGACAGCCTTACTAGCACAGATACGCAGTATTTT. It codes for CASSPRDSLTSTDTQYF. Combining the CDR3 with reference TRBV18 and TRBJ2-3 gives the whole variable domain NAGVMQNPRHLVRRRGQEARLRCSPMKGHSHVYWYRQLPEEGLKFMVYLQKENIIDESGMPKERFSAEFPKEGPSILRIQQVVRGDSAAYFCASSPRDSLTSTDTQYFGPGTRLTVL.

The rearrangement joins TRBV5-5 to TRBJ2-1; D gene unclear. In germline, CDR1 is SGHKS, CDR2 YYEKEE (reference sequence). V was trimmed by 1 base and J by 5 bases, leaving 7 bases between them. This CDR3 comprises 13 residues. CDR3 in amino acids: CASSLSSHNEQFF. The CDR3 DNA is TGTGCCAGCAGCTTGTCATCACACAATGAGCAGTTCTTC.

This clonotype was seen a few times. The chain joins TRBV20-1 to TRBJ1-5; D uncertain. The V end lost 2 bases, the J end lost 0 bases, and 14 bases lay between the germline ends. This CDR3 spans 16 amino acids. Germline V lookup: CDR1 DFQATT, CDR2 SNEGSKA (reference sequence). CDR3 nucleotide sequence: TGCAGTGCTAGAAATCCGGCCAGAGATAGCAATCAGCCCCAGCATTTT. Its protein product is CSARNPARDSNQPQHF.